This T cell receptor beta chain came from a study of blood T cell repertoires in COVID-19. Sequenced by immunoSEQ multiplex PCR; TCRdb stores in-frame clones only, minus some. The sample shows roughly 290,000 clones, around four fifths of them seen only once. Germline V lookup: CDR1 LNHDA, CDR2 SQIVND (reference sequence). CDR3 length: 15 amino acids. Trimming cost V 1 base and J 0 bases, with 6 bases left between them. The rearrangement links TRBV19 to TRBJ1-4; D remains ambiguous. The origin of this receptor is a woman between 50 and 59 years old with active or convalescent COVID-19. The sequenced material came from peripheral blood. In DNA, the CDR3 is TGTGCCAGTAGTATAGGGGCAGCAACTAATGAAAAACTGTTTTTT. Amino acid sequence: CASSIGAATNEKLFF.